Following are 27 T cell receptor beta chains from one sample sequenced in a study of CD8+ T cells in alopecia areata. As for treatment: oral pan-JAK inhibitor, 5-10 mg twice daily. After isolation, RNA underwent reverse transcription to generate cDNA as the sequencing template. The repertoire was sequenced with immunoSEQ multiplex PCR; TCRdb's copy has only in-frame clones and lacks some. Among 200,000 or so clones listed, approximately 45% were seen once. Sequencing used CD4+ T cells sorted from blood, obtained around week 36, from a patient treated with tofacitinib. These TCRs come from a human donor with alopecia areata.

The chain has TRBV29-1 and TRBJ1-2; D is uncertain. CDR1 and CDR2 (germline): SQVTM, ANQGSEA. Trimming pared 0 bases from V and 2 bases from J, leaving 7 bases between. The CDR3 is 13 amino acids. DNA of the CDR3: TGCAGCGTTGAAGATAACAGAAACTATGGCTACACCTTC. Amino acids: CSVEDNRNYGYTF.

This clone was recorded once. The rearrangement joins TRBV6-1 to TRBJ2-5; D not certain. The ends were cut back, 4 bases at V and 4 bases at J, with 10 bases in the middle. The CDR3 is made up of 13 amino acids. Germline-derived CDR1 and CDR2 are MNHNS and SASEGT. CDR3 loop: CASSVVMGETQYF. The CDR3 DNA follows: TGTGCCAGCAGTGTTGTGATGGGAGAGACCCAGTACTTC.

The V call is TRBV6-5, the J call TRBJ2-3; tentative D call: TRBD2 (5 bases). This CDR3 has 15 residues. CDR1 MNHEY and CDR2 SVGAGI come from the germline V gene. Trimming removed 4 bases from V and 0 bases from J, with 11 bases in between. CDR3 nucleotides: TGTGCCAGCAGTTTGAATAGCGCTAGCACAGATACGCAGTATTTT. Encoded protein: CASSLNSASTDTQYF.

V and J are TRBV11-2 and TRBJ2-1; 9 positions agree with TRBD2. The CDR3 spans 15 residues. Germline V CDR1 and CDR2: SGHAT, FQNNGV. V lost 1 base, J lost 4 bases, and 2 bases stayed unmatched. CDR3 region: CASSLGAGGYNEQFF. The CDR3 coding sequence is TGTGCCAGCAGCTTAGGGGCGGGAGGGTACAATGAGCAGTTCTTC.

A few counts support this clone. The chain combines TRBV30 with TRBJ2-2; D is ambiguous. CDR3 size: 12 residues. With 1 base removed from V and 7 bases from J, the gap between germline ends came to 7 bases. CDR1 and CDR2 (germline): GTSNPN, SVGIG (reference sequence). The DNA for the CDR3 is TGTGCCTGGAGTGCCGGTTACGGGGAGCTGTTTTTT. Protein sequence: CAWSAGYGELFF.

The chain recombines TRBV29-1 with TRBJ2-1; 10 bases match TRBD2. Per the germline V gene, CDR1 is SQVTM and CDR2 is ANQGSEA. The junction had 9 bases not matched to a gene; V was cut back by 8 bases and J by 5 bases. The CDR3 runs to 14 residues. DNA of the CDR3: TGCAGCATAGTCGTCGGACTAGCGGACAATGAGCAGTTCTTC. This sequence encodes CSIVVGLADNEQFF.

This clone has more than one count but fewer than ten. The rearrangement links TRBV6-6 to TRBJ1-1; D is perhaps TRBD1 (5 bases). This CDR3 has 12 amino acids. Trimming removed 8 bases from V and 3 bases from J, with 10 bases in between. The germline V gene encodes CDR1 MNHNY and CDR2 SVGAGI (reference sequence). The CDR3 region has the DNA TGTGCCAGCTCAGTGGGGGACACTGAAGCTTTCTTT. Translated, it gives CASSVGDTEAFF.

This clone came up once. This rearrangement joins TRBV6-1 to TRBJ2-4; D might be TRBD1 (5 bases). This CDR3 is built from 15 residues. The germline V and J ends were trimmed by 2 bases and 2 bases, with 10 bases remaining between them. Germline V lookup: CDR1 MNHNS, CDR2 SASEGT. This CDR3 is CASSEQGTTKNIQYF. The CDR3 DNA sequence: TGTGCCAGCAGTGAACAGGGAACGACCAAAAACATTCAGTACTTC.

This clone was seen just once. The V gene is TRBV5-1, the J gene TRBJ1-4; D gene unclear. Germline V lookup: CDR1 SGHRS, CDR2 YFSETQ. Trimming removed 0 bases from V and 8 bases from J, with 8 bases in between. CDR3 length equals 13 residues. The CDR3 region is CASSLAVTEKLFF. The CDR3 DNA is TGCGCCAGCAGCTTGGCAGTGACCGAAAAACTGTTTTTT. Based on the CDR3 plus reference TRBV5-1 and TRBJ1-4, the full variable domain is KAGVTQTPRYLIKTRGQQVTLSCSPISGHRSVSWYQQTPGQGLQFLFEYFSETQRNKGNFPGRFSGRQFSNSRSEMNVSTLELGDSALYLCASSLAVTEKLFFGSGTQLSVL.

The chain has TRBV6-6 and TRBJ2-2, with unresolved D. V lost 6 bases, J lost 6 bases, and 5 bases lay in between. The CDR3 is 11 amino acids. CDR1 and CDR2 (germline): MNHNY, SVGAGI (reference sequence). The CDR3 DNA follows: TGTGCCAGCAGCCAGCCCGGGGAGCTGTTTTTT. Amino acids: CASSQPGELFF.

V and J are TRBV28 and TRBJ2-1; 7 bases agree with TRBD1. The CDR3 is 14 residues long. J gave up 2 bases and V 8 bases, and 6 bases lay outside the gene matches. Germline CDR1 reads MDHEN; CDR2 reads SYDVKM. Written as DNA, the CDR3 is TGTGCCAGCGGCACAGGGGAGCCCTACAATGAGCAGTTCTTC. It codes for CASGTGEPYNEQFF.

The gene calls are TRBV29-1 and TRBJ1-5; 8 bases line up with TRBD1. The ends lost 4 bases at V and 2 bases at J; junction bases unmatched: 7. The CDR3 runs 15 residues. Germline-derived CDR1 and CDR2 are SQVTM and ANQGSEA. The CDR3 protein is CSVGMTGDGNQPQHF. As DNA, the CDR3 is TGCAGCGTTGGGATGACAGGGGACGGCAATCAGCCCCAGCATTTT.

This clone was detected only a few times. The chain employs TRBV11-1 and TRBJ2-5, with TRBD1 as a possible D gene (6 bases). Trimming left V 8 bases short and J 4 bases short, with 20 bases between. This CDR3 spans 15 amino acids. CDR1 and CDR2 from the germline V gene are SGHAT and FQDESV (reference sequence). CDR3 sequence reads: CASSLGTPSGETQYF. The CDR3 DNA follows: TGTGCCAGCTCCCTCGGGACACCCTCGGGAGAGACCCAGTACTTC.

In its sample, this clone was seen a few times. J is TRBJ2-6 and V is TRBV6-6, with a possible D match to TRBD2 (6 bases). The germline V gene has CDR1 MNHNY and CDR2 SVGAGI (reference sequence). V was pared by 8 bases and J by 4 bases, with 12 bases between. The CDR3 runs 14 residues. The CDR3 reads CASSPAGGANVLTF. The CDR3 nucleotides are TGTGCCAGCTCGCCGGCGGGAGGGGCCAACGTCCTGACTTTC.

This clone appeared a single time. The V call is TRBV5-6, the J call TRBJ2-7; 12 nucleotides agree with TRBD2. The V gene end was trimmed by 4 bases and the J gene end by 4 bases; junction bases not matched to a gene: 6. The germline gives CDR1 SGHDT, CDR2 YYEEEE. This CDR3 is built from 15 residues. The CDR3: CASSPGLAGPYEQYF. As DNA, the CDR3 is TGTGCCAGCAGCCCGGGACTAGCGGGTCCGTACGAGCAGTACTTC.

The V gene is TRBV2, the J gene TRBJ1-5; the D is unclear. Germline V CDR1 and CDR2: SNHLY, FYNNEI. Trimming left V 3 bases short and J 0 bases short, with 6 bases between. The CDR3 extends over 14 amino acids. The CDR3 loop is CASSDSNSNQPQHF. The CDR3 DNA reads TGTGCCAGCAGTGACAGCAATAGCAATCAGCCCCAGCATTTT.

The chain carries TRBV29-1 and TRBJ2-2; 7 bases align to TRBD1. With V trimmed by 7 bases and J by 6 bases, 2 bases remained unmatched. This CDR3 region has 11 residues. Per germline, CDR1 SQVTM and CDR2 ANQGSEA. CDR3 sequence reads: CSAQGAGELFF. The CDR3 nucleotides read TGCAGCGCCCAGGGGGCCGGGGAGCTGTTTTTT.

In its sample, this clone was seen a few times. The chain joins TRBV5-1 to TRBJ2-1; perhaps TRBD2 as D (6 bases). The V gene's germline CDR1 is SGHRS and CDR2 YFSETQ. V was cut by 4 bases and J by 3 bases, with 17 bases left in between. The CDR3 extends over 16 amino acids. CDR3 in amino acids: CASSPGLSGYYNEQFF. Written as DNA, the CDR3 is TGCGCCAGCAGCCCTGGCCTTAGCGGATACTACAATGAGCAGTTCTTC.

Concerning this clone: Other DNA sequences in this specimen translate into the identical CDR3. V gene TRBV18 combines with J gene TRBJ2-2, with 8 nucleotides matching TRBD2. The V and J ends lost 3 bases and 0 bases, in that order; junction bases with no gene match: 0. Per the germline V gene, CDR1 is KGHSH and CDR2 is LQKENI. The CDR3 totals 15 residues. CDR3 protein: CASSPGLANTGELFF. In nucleotides, the CDR3 is TGTGCCAGCTCACCGGGACTAGCGAACACCGGGGAGCTGTTTTTT. The complete variable domain, with remaining parts taken from reference TRBV18 and TRBJ2-2, reads NAGVMQNPRHLVRRRGQEARLRCSPMKGHSHVYWYRQLPEEGLKFMVYLQKENIIDESGMPKERFSAEFPKEGPSILRIQQVVRGDSAAYFCASSPGLANTGELFFGEGSRLTVL.

The chain links TRBV21-1 to TRBJ2-2; whether TRBD2, the table's D call, matches the DNA was not checked. TRBV21-1 is labeled a pseudogene. The CDR3 has 15 residues. The CDR3 region is CASPRTSGITGELFF. CDR3 coding DNA: TGTGCCAGCCCCCGGACTAGCGGGATTACCGGGGAGCTGTTTTTT.

CDR3 sequence (DNA): TGTGCCATCAGCCGGGACAGGGTTTCCTATGGCTACACCTTC. Translation: CAISRDRVSYGYTF. The genes are TRBV10-3 and TRBJ1-2; TRBD1 agrees at 9 bases. Germline V gene data show CDR1 as ENHRY and CDR2 as SYGVKD. The ends lost 6 bases at V and 4 bases at J; junction bases unmatched: 6. The length of the CDR3 is 14 residues.

This clone is a singleton in its sample. The chain combines TRBV18 with TRBJ2-5; no definite D call. Deletions cut 4 bases from V and 0 bases from J, with 3 bases between. CDR3 length: 12 residues. Per germline, CDR1 KGHSH and CDR2 LQKENI. CDR3 in amino acids: CASSRNQETQYF. The CDR3 DNA follows: TGTGCCAGCTCACGGAACCAAGAGACCCAGTACTTC.

This clone was counted only a few times. The J gene is TRBJ1-1, the V gene TRBV29-1; 7 nucleotides agree with TRBD1. Germline assignment: CDR1 SQVTM and CDR2 ANQGSEA. V lost 7 bases to trimming and J lost 1 base; unmatched junction nucleotides: 3. The CDR3 runs 12 residues. This CDR3 is CSARTGNTEAFF. The CDR3 DNA reads as TGCAGCGCTCGGACAGGGAACACTGAAGCTTTCTTT.

The gene calls are TRBV7-3 and TRBJ2-3; no definite D call. Germline V lookup: CDR1 SGHTA, CDR2 FQGTGA. Between the trimmed V and J ends, which lost 5 bases and 5 bases, there was a span of 23 bases. The CDR3 sequence is 17 residues long. The CDR3 nucleotides read TGTGCCAGCAGCCCCAGCCCGACGAATGCATTGGGAGATACGCAGTATTTT. Its protein product is CASSPSPTNALGDTQYF.

This clone has only one observation. This chain connects TRBV6-1 to TRBJ1-1; a possible D gene is TRBD1 (6 bases). Trimming took off 3 bases at V and 5 bases at J, with 10 bases between the two ends. The CDR3 extends over 13 amino acids. Germline assignment: CDR1 MNHNS and CDR2 SASEGT. The CDR3 protein is CASSETGWTEAFF. DNA for the CDR3: TGTGCCAGCAGTGAGACAGGATGGACTGAAGCTTTCTTT.

The chain recombines TRBV15 with TRBJ2-7; tentatively, D is TRBD2 (6 bases). CDR3 size: 15 residues. The germline CDR1 and CDR2 sequences are LNHNV and YYDKDF (reference sequence). The ends were cut back, 5 bases at V and 4 bases at J, with 18 bases in the middle. DNA for the CDR3: TGTGCCACCAGCGCAGGGACTGGCCGGGGTTACGAGCAGTACTTC. Its protein product is CATSAGTGRGYEQYF.

This clone was counted only a few times. The V and J genes are TRBV7-2 and TRBJ2-5; 9 bases are shared with TRBD2. V trimming: 3 bases; J trimming: 5 bases; junction bases outside the gene matches: 7. Germline V CDR1 and CDR2: SGHTA, FQGNSA. CDR3 length: 15 amino acids. As DNA, the CDR3 is TGTGCCAGCAGCTTGCCTAGCGGGGTTGGGGAGACCCAGTACTTC. Its protein product is CASSLPSGVGETQYF.